One sample yielded the 5 T cell receptor beta chains listed below, sequenced in a study of spatial heterogeneity in lung cancer. TCRdb itself ran the 5' RACE reads through MiXCR, one entry per CDR3 protein. The data contain under 75,000 distinct CDR3 sequences, 10% to 15% of them singletons. Indicated time point: sample taken at primary tumor resection. Sequencing was performed on whole RNA extracted from tumor and nontumor lung tissue, or from frozen PBMC, and the material was left unsorted. The source was PBMCs, collected at surgery. These receptors were collected from a male donor with early-stage non-small cell lung cancer.

V gene TRBV6-1 combines with J gene TRBJ1-2, with D perhaps TRBD1 (6 bases). The CDR3 covers 15 residues. CDR1 is MNHNS and CDR2 is SASEGT in the germline V gene. V lost 3 bases and J 0 bases, leaving 11 bases between the germline ends. The CDR3 loop is CASSETGGPNYGYTF. Here the CDR3 DNA reads TGTGCCAGCAGTGAGACAGGAGGACCTAACTATGGCTACACCTTC.

This clonotype was recorded a few times. The V call is TRBV16, the J call TRBJ1-6, with D unresolved. Germline CDR1 KGHSY, CDR2 FQNENV. CDR3 length: 12 residues. Trimming took 0 bases from V and 14 from J, leaving 8 bases between them. The CDR3 loop reads CASSQSGLTLHF. DNA of the CDR3: TGTGCCAGCAGCCAATCGGGGTTGACCCTCCACTTT.

This clonotype appeared a few times. This chain links TRBV9 with TRBJ1-4; 8 positions match TRBD1. The CDR3 spans 15 residues. The germline V gene encodes CDR1 SGDLS and CDR2 YYNGEE. Losses at the gene ends were 4 bases for V and 7 bases for J; bases not matched to a gene: 9. The CDR3 DNA reads TGTGCCAGCAGCAGGACTCAGGGGGCGGGTGAAAAACTGTTTTTT. Protein sequence: CASSRTQGAGEKLFF.

This clonotype has a count of ten or more. The rearrangement uses TRBV20-1 and TRBJ2-3; no definite D call. The V gene's germline CDR1 is DFQATT and CDR2 SNEGSKA (reference sequence). V lost 0 bases and J lost 6, with 10 bases in between. This CDR3 has 13 residues. In DNA form, the CDR3 reads TGCAGTGCTAGAGATCCCTGGAGCGATACGCAGTATTTT. Protein: CSARDPWSDTQYF.

This clonotype was seen a few times. This chain connects TRBV5-1 to TRBJ2-2; D is perhaps TRBD1 or TRBD2 (5 bases each). Trimming took 3 bases from V and 6 from J, leaving 18 bases between them. CDR1 is SGHRS and CDR2 is YFSETQ in the germline V gene. The CDR3 has 16 amino acids. CDR3 DNA: TGCGCCAGCAGCTCACGAGGGGTTAATATCCCCGGGGAGCTGTTTTTT. Translation gives CASSSRGVNIPGELFF.